The TCR beta chain under discussion was sequenced for a study of T cells in Graves' hyperthyroidism and ophthalmopathy. General study findings and limits: A 13 V-J model separated ophthalmopathy from stable hyperthyroidism.

This clonotype was counted only a few times. Its matching antigen is unknown. Amplification of TCR beta CDR3 regions was performed using RNA transcripts as template. The study used the HTBI primer set for a first-round RT-PCR of the TCR CDR3. In TCRdb, the multiplex PCR reads were re-called with MiXCR into one record per CDR3 protein. The sample gives around 500,000 distinct CDR3 sequences, 22% of which show up once; around 47% is in the top ten. Germline V gene lookup returns CDR1 MGHRA and CDR2 YSYEKL. Trimming shortened V by 0 bases and J by 5 bases, and 13 bases separated the two germline ends. The CDR3 extends over 15 amino acids.

Sequences were obtained from blood. The J gene is TRBJ1-2, the V gene TRBV4-1; D perhaps matches TRBD1 (5 bases). The TCR sequence derives from a woman between 65 and 79 years old with Graves' ophthalmopathy. In nucleotides, the CDR3 is TGCGCCAGCAGCCAAGAGCAAGGGGCATATTATGGCTACACCTTC. Its protein product is CASSQEQGAYYGYTF.